A selection of T cell receptor beta chains follows, all from one sample in a study of cytomegalovirus exposure and HLA in healthy donors. Assay: immunoSEQ multiplex PCR; the TCRdb copy retains only in-frame clones and omits some. The table includes around 190,000 clones, less than 85% detected once. The sequencing input was PBMCs. These receptors were taken from a man aged 18 to 30 in good health and CMV-seropositive. Both conserved end residues are part of each CDR3. A D gene is named only where the DNA matches it firmly. Not every row has a clone size; where given, it reads once, few, many or a size class.

abundance: NA
v_gene: TRBV6-1
d_gene: TRBD2
j_gene: TRBJ2-1
CDR3nt: TGTGCCAGCAGTGAAGGGGGAGCGGGGAGGAATGAGCAGTTCTTC
CDR3aa: CASSEGGAGRNEQFF

abundance: NA
v_gene: TRBV4-2
d_gene: TRBD2
j_gene: TRBJ2-1
CDR3nt: TGTGCCAGCAGCCAAGAGGGACTAGATTTCTACAATGAGCAGTTCTTC
CDR3aa: CASSQEGLDFYNEQFF

abundance: NA
v_gene: TRBV6-5
d_gene: NA
j_gene: TRBJ1-2
CDR3nt: TGTGCCAGCAGTTATTCGAACAGGCCTAACTATGGCTACACCTTC
CDR3aa: CASSYSNRPNYGYTF

abundance: NA
v_gene: TRBV6-6
d_gene: NA
j_gene: TRBJ2-7
CDR3nt: TGTGCCAGCAAGGAGGGGATCTACGAGCAGTACTTC
CDR3aa: CASKEGIYEQYF

abundance: NA
v_gene: TRBV2
d_gene: NA
j_gene: TRBJ1-2
CDR3nt: TGTGCCAGCAGTGAAGCGCAGGGACTGGGTGGCTACACCTTC
CDR3aa: CASSEAQGLGGYTF

abundance: NA
v_gene: TRBV7-2
d_gene: NA
j_gene: TRBJ2-3
CDR3nt: TGTGCCAGCAGCTTGGAGAGGACAGATACGCAGTATTTT
CDR3aa: CASSLERTDTQYF

abundance: NA
v_gene: TRBV4-1
d_gene: NA
j_gene: TRBJ2-5
CDR3nt: TGCGCCAGCAGCCAAGGGATACAGGTTGAGACCCAGTACTTC
CDR3aa: CASSQGIQVETQYF

abundance: once
v_gene: TRBV5-4
d_gene: TRBD1
j_gene: TRBJ1-2
CDR3nt: TGTGCCAGCAGCGCGGACAGGCCCCTCATTTATGGCTACACCTTC
CDR3aa: CASSADRPLIYGYTF

abundance: NA
v_gene: TRBV7-9
d_gene: TRBD2
j_gene: TRBJ2-7
CDR3nt: TGTGCCAGCAGCCCCATTGGTCTAGCGGGGGATAACGCCTACGAGCAGTACTTC
CDR3aa: CASSPIGLAGDNAYEQYF

abundance: NA
v_gene: TRBV7-3
d_gene: TRBD1
j_gene: TRBJ1-2
CDR3nt: TGTGCCAGCAGCCTTGACAGGGACGGTGGCTACACCTTC
CDR3aa: CASSLDRDGGYTF

abundance: NA
v_gene: TRBV28
d_gene: TRBD2
j_gene: TRBJ2-3
CDR3nt: TGTGCCAGCAGTTCCCCCTCGAGGAAGCGGGGAAGCACAGATACGCAGTATTTT
CDR3aa: CASSSPSRKRGSTDTQYF

abundance: once
v_gene: TRBV5-5
d_gene: NA
j_gene: TRBJ1-2
CDR3nt: TGTGCCAGCAGCCCTCAGGATAACTATGGCTACACCTTC
CDR3aa: CASSPQDNYGYTF

abundance: NA
v_gene: TRBV4-2
d_gene: TRBD1
j_gene: TRBJ1-5
CDR3nt: TGTGCCAGCAGCCAAGTTGAAGACAGGGCAAGGGGTCAGCCCCAGCATTTT
CDR3aa: CASSQVEDRARGQPQHF

abundance: NA
v_gene: TRBV6-6
d_gene: TRBD1
j_gene: TRBJ1-2
CDR3nt: TGTGCCAGCAGATCCGGGACAGGGGATTATGGCTACACCTTC
CDR3aa: CASRSGTGDYGYTF

abundance: NA
v_gene: TRBV29-1
d_gene: TRBD1
j_gene: TRBJ1-4
CDR3nt: TGCAGCGTAATACTGGGACAGGGTATTGAAAAACTGTTTTTT
CDR3aa: CSVILGQGIEKLFF

abundance: NA
v_gene: TRBV6-1
d_gene: NA
j_gene: TRBJ1-6
CDR3nt: TGTGCCAGCAGGCTGCGACAGGATAATTCACCCCTCCACTTT
CDR3aa: CASRLRQDNSPLHF

abundance: NA
v_gene: TRBV2
d_gene: TRBD1
j_gene: TRBJ2-7
CDR3nt: TGTGCCAGCAGTGAAGCGCGTGGGACAGTAACCTACGAGCAGTACTTC
CDR3aa: CASSEARGTVTYEQYF

abundance: NA
v_gene: TRBV11-1
d_gene: NA
j_gene: TRBJ2-5
CDR3nt: TGTGCCAGCAGCTTATGGACAGTGCAAGAGACCCAGTACTTC
CDR3aa: CASSLWTVQETQYF

abundance: NA
v_gene: TRBV2
d_gene: NA
j_gene: TRBJ1-1
CDR3nt: TGTGCCAGCAGTCCCCCGGACACTGAAGCTTTCTTT
CDR3aa: CASSPPDTEAFF

abundance: NA
v_gene: TRBV7-3
d_gene: TRBD2
j_gene: TRBJ2-1
CDR3nt: TGTGCCAGCAGCTTAGGCTCTAGCGGGAGAGGGGTCAATGAGCAGTTCTTC
CDR3aa: CASSLGSSGRGVNEQFF

abundance: NA
v_gene: TRBV28
d_gene: TRBD1
j_gene: TRBJ2-7
CDR3nt: TGTGCCAGCAGTCCTGTAGGGACAGGGGTACAGAACGAGCAGTACTTC
CDR3aa: CASSPVGTGVQNEQYF

abundance: NA
v_gene: TRBV28
d_gene: TRBD2
j_gene: TRBJ2-5
CDR3nt: TGTGCCAGTCGTACTAGCGCTGGGCAAGAGACCCAGTACTTC
CDR3aa: CASRTSAGQETQYF

abundance: NA
v_gene: TRBV29-1
d_gene: NA
j_gene: TRBJ2-1
CDR3nt: TGCAGCGTTGCTAGCCAGCCTAGGAATGAGCAGTTCTTC
CDR3aa: CSVASQPRNEQFF

abundance: NA
v_gene: TRBV6-5
d_gene: TRBD1
j_gene: TRBJ2-2
CDR3nt: TGTGCCAGCAGCCGTGGACAGGGGAACACCGGGGAGCTGTTTTTT
CDR3aa: CASSRGQGNTGELFF

abundance: NA
v_gene: TRBV9
d_gene: NA
j_gene: TRBJ2-1
CDR3nt: TGTGCCAGCAGCGTAGTCCCCCGCCAGGAGCAGTTCTTC
CDR3aa: CASSVVPRQEQFF

abundance: NA
v_gene: TRBV27
d_gene: TRBD2
j_gene: TRBJ2-7
CDR3nt: TGTGCCAGCAGTTTAGGCCTCACTAGCGGTAACGAGCAGTACTTC
CDR3aa: CASSLGLTSGNEQYF

abundance: few
v_gene: TRBV7-9
d_gene: TRBD1
j_gene: TRBJ2-7
CDR3nt: TGTGCCAGCAGCCGTAGGACAGGGGACTCCTACGAGCAGTACTTC
CDR3aa: CASSRRTGDSYEQYF

abundance: NA
v_gene: TRBV28
d_gene: TRBD2
j_gene: TRBJ2-1
CDR3nt: TGTGCCAGCAGTCCTCGAGCAAGGACTAGCGGGAGGGCCAACTACAATGAGCAGTTCTTC
CDR3aa: CASSPRARTSGRANYNEQFF

abundance: NA
v_gene: TRBV25-1
d_gene: NA
j_gene: TRBJ1-5
CDR3nt: TGTGCCAGCAGTCCCACGGCGGGTCAGCCCCAGCATTTT
CDR3aa: CASSPTAGQPQHF

abundance: NA
v_gene: TRBV5-6
d_gene: TRBD1
j_gene: TRBJ1-3
CDR3nt: TGTGCCAGCAGTCGTGGGACAGGGAAAATCGGCGGTGGAAACACCATATATTTT
CDR3aa: CASSRGTGKIGGGNTIYF

abundance: NA
v_gene: TRBV5-1
d_gene: TRBD2
j_gene: TRBJ2-2
CDR3nt: TGCGCCAGCAGCGGGGTGACTAGCGGGAACACCGGGGAGCTGTTTTTT
CDR3aa: CASSGVTSGNTGELFF

abundance: NA
v_gene: TRBV4-1
d_gene: TRBD1
j_gene: TRBJ2-5
CDR3nt: TGCGCCAGCAGCTCGGGACAGCGTTGGGGAGAGACCCAGTACTTC
CDR3aa: CASSSGQRWGETQYF

abundance: once
v_gene: TRBV28
d_gene: NA
j_gene: TRBJ2-1
CDR3nt: TGTGCCAGCAGTACCCAGTTTTCCCGCTACAATGAGCAGTTCTTC
CDR3aa: CASSTQFSRYNEQFF

abundance: NA
v_gene: TRBV27
d_gene: TRBD2
j_gene: TRBJ2-5
CDR3nt: TGTGCCAGCAGCCGCCAGACTAGCGGAGAGACCCAGTACTTC
CDR3aa: CASSRQTSGETQYF

abundance: NA
v_gene: TRBV7-6
d_gene: TRBD2
j_gene: TRBJ2-7
CDR3nt: TGTGCCAGCAGCTTAGAAGCTAGCGGACGCGAGCAGTACTTC
CDR3aa: CASSLEASGREQYF